This T cell receptor (beta chain) was sequenced during a study of blood T cell repertoires in COVID-19. Study in general: Donors in the United States, Italy and Spain gave samples during acute or convalescent COVID-19. PBMCs, B-cell-depleted T cells, or T cells were the source of the cDNA or gDNA that made up the material.

In the original analysis: By means of reference gene primer amplification, nucleated cell counts were estimated. Generated by immunoSEQ multiplex PCR, the TCRdb table keeps only in-frame clones and is missing some. V and J calls plus clone size are reproduced from that table; the DNA served to infer D and trimming. Here the sample spans 35,000 to 50,000 clones, 69% being singletons. Germline V gene data show CDR1 as KGHSH and CDR2 as LQKENI. The CDR3 extends over 16 amino acids. V lost 0 bases, J lost 2 bases, and 13 bases lay in between. The receptor was derived from a man older than 75 with acute or convalescent COVID-19. Sequencing was carried out using peripheral blood. The chain carries TRBV18 and TRBJ1-1; D gene uncertain. CDR3 nucleotides: TGTGCCAGCTCACCACCTCACTCCCAGGCTAACACTGAAGCTTTCTTT. Its protein product is CASSPPHSQANTEAFF. The variable domain in full, with the rest retrieved from reference TRBV18 and TRBJ1-1, is NAGVMQNPRHLVRRRGQEARLRCSPMKGHSHVYWYRQLPEEGLKFMVYLQKENIIDESGMPKERFSAEFPKEGPSILRIQQVVRGDSAAYFCASSPPHSQANTEAFFGQGTRLTVV.